Listed below are T cell receptor beta chains from one sample, sequenced in a study of T-cell reconstitution after alpha-beta-depleted transplantation in children. One entry per CDR3 protein results from TCRdb running MiXCR on the PCR reads. The repertoire holds 300,000 to 400,000 distinct CDR3 sequences, about 16% seen once, with approximately 38% in the top ten. Sequenced here: PBMCs, mostly from graft donor cells, sampled 360 days after TCRalphabeta/CD19-depleted stem cell transplant. The receptors were gathered from a male patient between 2 and 10 years old who had a stem cell transplant for acute lymphoblastic leukemia, so the T cells may come from the graft donor. CDR3s include the opening cysteine and the closing phenylalanine or tryptophan. D genes are given only for firm matches. The size of a clone is reported for some rows only, either as once, few or many, or as a class for expanded clones.

d_gene	v_gene	abundance	len	j_gene	CDR3aa	CDR3nt
-	TRBV7-6	-	14	TRBJ1-3	CASSLDAGANTIYF	TGTGCCAGCAGCTTAGACGCAGGGGCAAACACCATATATTTT
-	TRBV6-4	-	14	TRBJ1-5	CASSDLTLNQPQHF	TGTGCCAGCAGTGACCTAACGCTCAATCAGCCCCAGCATTTT
TRBD1	TRBV10-3	-	14	TRBJ2-7	CAAAAGTGPYEQYF	TGTGCCGCTGCAGCCGGGACAGGACCCTACGAGCAGTACTTC
-	TRBV11-1	many	12	TRBJ2-7	CATRQSLGEQYF	TGTGCCACACGACAGAGTTTGGGGGAGCAGTACTTC
-	TRBV5-1	-	13	TRBJ2-1	CASSLRTDNEQFF	TGCGCCAGCAGCTTGAGGACGGACAATGAGCAGTTCTTC
-	TRBV2	few	14	TRBJ2-7	CASKRDSVTYEQYF	TGTGCCAGCAAACGGGATTCCGTCACCTACGAGCAGTACTTC
-	TRBV4-1	-	17	TRBJ2-2	CASSQQMRGLSTGELFF	TGCGCCAGCAGCCAACAGATGCGGGGACTCAGCACCGGGGAGCTGTTTTTT
TRBD2	TRBV5-1	few	15	TRBJ2-7	CASKVGGSGAYEQYF	TGCGCCAGCAAGGTTGGCGGGAGTGGAGCCTACGAGCAGTACTTC
-	TRBV20-1	-	16	TRBJ2-1	CSALLPGQVGFNEQFF	TGCAGTGCCCTACTCCCCGGTCAGGTAGGGTTCAATGAGCAGTTCTTC
-	TRBV3-1	-	13	TRBJ1-4	CASRGQNNEKLFF	TGTGCCAGCAGAGGACAGAACAATGAAAAACTGTTTTTT
-	TRBV11-2	-	13	TRBJ2-1	CASSSFGQNEQFF	TGTGCCAGCAGTTCCTTCGGGCAAAATGAGCAGTTCTTC
TRBD2	TRBV29-1	few	15	TRBJ2-7	CSVIGQLAGAYEQYF	TGCAGCGTTATAGGCCAACTAGCGGGAGCCTACGAGCAGTACTTC
-	TRBV10-3	few	13	TRBJ2-3	CAILIDGADTQYF	TGTGCCATACTAATTGACGGAGCAGATACGCAGTATTTT
TRBD1	TRBV29-1	few	16	TRBJ2-1	CSVAGQGGSSYNEQFF	TGCAGCGTTGCGGGACAGGGGGGAAGCTCCTACAATGAGCAGTTCTTC
-	TRBV6-5	-	13	TRBJ1-5	CASGWQGNQPQHF	TGTGCCAGCGGGTGGCAGGGCAATCAGCCCCAGCATTTT
TRBD1	TRBV29-1	few	14	TRBJ2-5	CSAPVRDSQETQYF	TGCAGCGCCCCGGTACGGGACAGCCAAGAGACCCAGTACTTC
TRBD2	TRBV12-3/TRBV12-4	few	16	TRBJ2-1	CASSFPTSGIGNEQFF	TGTGCCAGCAGTTTCCCGACTAGCGGGATAGGAAATGAGCAGTTCTTC
-	TRBV7-7	-	13	TRBJ2-7	CASSLTIEYEQYF	TGTGCTAGCAGCTTAACCATTGAGTACGAGCAGTACTTC
TRBD2	TRBV3-1	few	17	TRBJ2-1	CASSLLAGGGTYNEQFF	TGTGCCAGCAGCCTACTAGCGGGAGGGGGAACCTACAATGAGCAGTTCTTC
TRBD2	TRBV11-2	-	14	TRBJ2-7	CASSLGRGGYEQYF	TGTGCCAGCAGCTTAGGCCGGGGGGGATACGAGCAGTACTTC
TRBD2	TRBV12-3/TRBV12-4	-	16	TRBJ2-5	CASSPPTSGRQETQYF	TGTGCCAGCAGCCCCCCGACTAGCGGGCGCCAAGAGACCCAGTACTTC
TRBD1	TRBV12-3/TRBV12-4	-	13	TRBJ2-3	CASNWDRTDTQYF	TGTGCCAGCAATTGGGACAGGACAGATACGCAGTATTTT
-	TRBV12-3/TRBV12-4	-	15	TRBJ1-5	CASSRRRPKAQPQHF	TGTGCCAGCAGTAGAAGACGCCCCAAGGCACAGCCCCAGCATTTT
TRBD1	TRBV4-1	few	18	TRBJ1-3	CASSQAPRQGASGNTIYF	TGCGCCAGCAGCCAAGCCCCCAGACAGGGTGCCTCTGGAAACACCATATATTTT
TRBD1	TRBV12-3/TRBV12-4	few	15	TRBJ1-1	CASSRNRGAHTEAFF	TGTGCCAGCAGTCGCAACAGGGGGGCTCACACTGAAGCTTTCTTT
-	TRBV7-2	few	15	TRBJ2-3	CASSLGVAPTNTQYF	TGTGCCAGCAGCTTAGGGGTAGCTCCCACGAATACGCAGTATTTT
-	TRBV19	few	15	TRBJ2-5	CASSITPGSEETQYF	TGTGCCAGTAGTATAACGCCAGGGAGTGAGGAGACCCAGTACTTC
-	TRBV4-1	-	19	TRBJ2-5	CASSQVGPGLRQAQETQYF	TGCGCCAGCAGCCAAGTAGGGCCGGGCCTGCGTCAGGCTCAAGAGACCCAGTACTTC
-	TRBV4-1	-	18	TRBJ2-1	CASSQFAGWRDSYNEQFF	TGCGCCAGCAGCCAATTTGCTGGCTGGCGGGACTCCTACAATGAGCAGTTCTTC
-	TRBV12-3/TRBV12-4	many	15	TRBJ2-1	CASSLLRVPYNEQFF	TGTGCCAGCAGTTTATTGAGGGTTCCCTACAATGAGCAGTTCTTC
-	TRBV5-1	few	14	TRBJ1-1	CASTFGGFDTEAFF	TGCGCCAGCACCTTCGGGGGTTTCGACACTGAAGCTTTCTTT
-	TRBV6-5	-	14	TRBJ2-7	CASSNMGTGHEQYF	TGTGCCAGCAGTAATATGGGGACGGGACACGAGCAGTACTTC
TRBD1	TRBV6-5	few	17	TRBJ2-2	CASSSSGTGGNTGELFF	TGTGCCAGCAGTTCCTCCGGGACAGGGGGAAACACCGGGGAGCTGTTTTTT